These 19 T cell receptor beta chains were sequenced from one sample in a study of blood T cell repertoires in COVID-19. Sequenced by immunoSEQ multiplex PCR; TCRdb stores in-frame clones only, minus some. The sample has 180,000 or so clones, around 85% seen once. Sequenced material: peripheral blood. These receptor sequences come from a woman aged 55-75 years with acute or convalescent COVID-19.

V usage is TRBV30 and J usage is TRBJ1-5; TRBD1 is a possible D gene (6 bases). Looked up from germline, CDR1 is GTSNPN and CDR2 is SVGIG (reference sequence). The CDR3 has 14 residues. Trimming shortened V by 3 bases and J by 6 bases, and 15 bases separated the two germline ends. In nucleotides, the CDR3 is TGTGCCTGGAGGACAGGCGCCGGGGCTCAGCCCCAGCATTTT. Its protein is CAWRTGAGAQPQHF.

CDR3 in amino acids: CASSPDSQTEAFF. The DNA for the CDR3 is TGTGCCAGCAGCCCGGACAGTCAAACTGAAGCTTTCTTT. The chain uses TRBV3-1 (or the pseudogene TRBV3-2) and TRBJ1-1, with D tentatively TRBD1 (6 bases). The CDR3 length is 13 residues. The ends were cut back, 4 bases at V and 5 bases at J, with 11 bases in the middle. The germline V gene has CDR1 LGHDT and CDR2 YNNKEL (reference sequence).

The V and J genes are TRBV30 and TRBJ2-2; D is uncertain. CDR3 length: 11 residues. V was trimmed by 4 bases and J by 8 bases, leaving 8 bases between them. CDR1 and CDR2 from the germline V gene are GTSNPN and SVGIG (reference sequence). CDR3: CAWKLRGELFF. CDR3 DNA: TGTGCCTGGAAGCTTCGGGGGGAGCTGTTTTTT.

The chain employs TRBV7-2 and TRBJ2-5; D unclear. Germline V lookup: CDR1 SGHTA, CDR2 FQGNSA. CDR3 size: 14 residues. V dropped 1 base and J dropped 1 base, with 7 bases sitting between them. The CDR3 DNA follows: TGTGCCAGCAGCTTAGATCCGGTCCAAGAGACCCAGTACTTC. Its protein product is CASSLDPVQETQYF.

This clone was seen a single time. CDR3 residues: CASTTGGDEKLFF. DNA for the CDR3: TGTGCCAGCACCACGGGAGGGGATGAAAAACTGTTTTTT. The chain carries TRBV28 and TRBJ1-4; possible D gene TRBD1, 5 bases. The V gene's germline CDR1 is MDHEN and CDR2 SYDVKM. V was clipped by 7 bases and J by 6 bases, with 12 bases between them. This CDR3 has 13 residues.

The chain has TRBV7-2 and TRBJ1-1, with TRBD1 matching over 9 bases. From germline, CDR1 is SGHTA and CDR2 FQGNSA. The CDR3 runs to 13 residues. Trimming at V came to 6 bases and at J to 5 bases, leaving 4 bases not matched to a gene. The CDR3: CASSRDRETEAFF. The CDR3 DNA reads TGTGCCAGCAGTAGGGACAGGGAAACTGAAGCTTTCTTT.

This rearrangement joins TRBV20-1 to TRBJ2-3; a possible D gene is TRBD2 (6 bases). Germline CDR1 is DFQATT and CDR2 is SNEGSKA (reference sequence). V was pared by 3 bases and J by 5 bases, with 12 bases between. CDR3 length: 13 residues. The CDR3 region is CSASTGSKDTQYF. For the CDR3, the DNA is TGCAGTGCTAGTACCGGGAGTAAAGATACGCAGTATTTT.

CDR3 bases: TGTGCCAGCAGCCAAGATGGGAGGTATAGCGGCTACACCTTC. The encoded protein is CASSQDGRYSGYTF. The rearrangement joins TRBV3-1 (or the pseudogene TRBV3-2) to TRBJ1-2; D remains ambiguous. The CDR3 has 14 amino acids. With 0 bases removed from V and 8 bases from J, the gap between germline ends came to 13 bases. Germline V gene sequence: CDR1 LGHDT, CDR2 YNNKEL (reference sequence).

This chain connects TRBV9 to TRBJ2-7, with TRBD2 matching 13 bases. Germline lookup yields CDR1 SGDLS and CDR2 YYNGEE. J was trimmed by 6 bases and V by 7 bases; bases with no gene match: 10. The CDR3 runs 15 residues. This CDR3 is CASAPGLAGITEQYF. In DNA, the CDR3 is TGTGCCAGCGCGCCGGGACTAGCGGGAATTACCGAGCAGTACTTC.

This chain connects TRBV30 to TRBJ2-3, with TRBD2 matching 8 bases. With V trimmed by 5 bases and J by 6 bases, 10 bases remained unmatched. Germline V gene lookup returns CDR1 GTSNPN and CDR2 SVGIG (reference sequence). The CDR3 has 14 residues. CDR3 sequence (DNA): TGTGCCTGGTTGACGGGAGGGCCGTGGGATACGCAGTATTTT. This codes for CAWLTGGPWDTQYF.

J is TRBJ2-5 and V is TRBV6-2 or TRBV6-3, with D maybe TRBD1 (6 bases). This CDR3 is 15 amino acids long. Trimming took off 5 bases at V and 0 bases at J, with 13 bases between the two ends. Germline loops: CDR1 MNHEY, CDR2 SVGEGT. The CDR3 region has the DNA TGTGCCAGCAGTGCCCGGACAGCGTACCAAGAGACCCAGTACTTC. Its protein product is CASSARTAYQETQYF.

This clone was picked up a small number of times. The CDR3 DNA sequence: TGTGCCAGCAGTCCTCGTTACGAGCAGTACTTC. It specifies CASSPRYEQYF. This chain connects TRBV28 to TRBJ2-7, with D unresolved. The CDR3 contains 11 residues. Germline CDR1 MDHEN, CDR2 SYDVKM. With 5 bases removed from V and 4 bases from J, the gap between germline ends came to 6 bases.

V is TRBV15 and J is TRBJ1-5; D may be TRBD1 (5 bases). CDR1 and CDR2 (germline): LNHNV, YYDKDF (reference sequence). The CDR3 is 16 amino acids. V gave up 0 bases and J gave up 4 bases, with 13 bases separating them. Here the CDR3 DNA reads TGTGCCACCAGCAGAGATAGGGCAGGGCTAAATCAGCCCCAGCATTTT. As protein: CATSRDRAGLNQPQHF.

This clone has ten or more counts. The chain carries TRBV2 and TRBJ2-1, with 10 bases that match TRBD2. Germline-derived CDR1 and CDR2 are SNHLY and FYNNEI. The CDR3 has 15 amino acids. J was trimmed by 9 bases and V by 2 bases; bases with no gene match: 7. DNA of the CDR3: TGTGCCAGCAGTGAAAGCCTAGCGGGAGTAGGTGAGCAGTTCTTC. Its protein product is CASSESLAGVGEQFF.

V is TRBV27 and J is TRBJ1-1; 8 positions agree with TRBD1. Germline CDR1 MNHEY, CDR2 SMNVEV (reference sequence). There are 14 residues in the CDR3. Trimming removed 6 bases from V and 5 bases from J; junction bases left unmatched: 8. This CDR3 is CASSRTGRETEAFF. The DNA of the CDR3 is TGTGCCAGCAGCCGGACAGGGCGAGAAACTGAAGCTTTCTTT.

The chain employs TRBV10-3 and TRBJ2-1; 11 nucleotides match TRBD2. J gave up 4 bases and V 5 bases, and 7 bases lay outside the gene matches. The CDR3 sequence is 16 residues long. Germline V gives CDR1 ENHRY, CDR2 SYGVKD. In DNA, the CDR3 is TGTGCCATCAGTAACTCTAGCGGGAGGATTTACAATGAGCAGTTCTTC. This encodes CAISNSSGRIYNEQFF.

V usage is TRBV6-5 and J usage is TRBJ2-3; TRBD1 aligns across 8 bases. The CDR3 length is 12 residues. Unmatched junction bases numbered 2, after V lost 8 bases and J lost 4 bases. CDR1 and CDR2 (germline): MNHEY, SVGAGI. CDR3 protein: CASPGGADTQYF. The CDR3 nucleotides are TGTGCCAGCCCAGGGGGCGCAGATACGCAGTATTTT.

V and J are TRBV11-3 and TRBJ2-3, with 7 bases matching TRBD2. The CDR3 loop spans 14 amino acids. Germline CDR1 is SGHNT and CDR2 is YENEEA. V was pared by 6 bases and J by 4 bases, with 7 bases of the junction left unmatched. CDR3 loop: CASSSPTSADTQYF. DNA for the CDR3: TGTGCCAGCAGTTCCCCTACTAGCGCAGATACGCAGTATTTT.

This clone was detected once. V is TRBV11-2 and J is TRBJ1-3, with no clear D. The germline gives CDR1 SGHAT, CDR2 FQNNGV. This CDR3 spans 13 amino acids. V lost 2 bases and J 3 bases, leaving 5 bases between the germline ends. This CDR3 is CASSLSHGNTIYF. The CDR3 bases are TGTGCCAGCAGCTTAAGCCATGGAAACACCATATATTTT. The whole variable domain, filled in from reference TRBV11-2 and TRBJ1-3, reads EAGVAQSPRYKIIEKRQSVAFWCNPISGHATLYWYQQILGQGPKLLIQFQNNGVVDDSQLPKDRFSAERLKGVDSTLKIQPAKLEDSAVYLCASSLSHGNTIYFGEGSWLTVV.